Listed below are T cell receptor beta chains from one sample, sequenced in a study of regulatory T cells in long-lasting Graves disease. TCRdb recomputed calls from the multiplex PCR reads with MiXCR, one row per CDR3 protein. The sample includes fewer than 650,000 distinct CDR3 sequences, more than 15% of them seen just once. These same records also appear under a second study, on T cells in Graves' hyperthyroidism and ophthalmopathy.

The specimen was peripheral blood mononuclear cells (PBMCs), collected at new diagnosis, from a patient treated with antithyroid drugs. The receptors stem from a man aged 18 to 29 with Graves disease. Each CDR3 is given with its conserved first and last residue. D genes are given only for firm matches. For some rows the clone size is stated as once, few or many, or as a class when expanded; others skip it.

clone_size: .
j_call: TRBJ1-1
d_call: .
v_call: TRBV6-4
cdr3_length: 13
cdr3_nt: TGTGCCAGCAGCAAAGAATGGAACACTGAAGCTTTCTTT
cdr3_aa: CASSKEWNTEAFF

clone_size: few
j_call: TRBJ2-1
d_call: TRBD2
v_call: TRBV6-5
cdr3_length: 16
cdr3_nt: TGTGCCAGCAGTTACGAGGCAGCGGGAGGAGGCAATGAGCAGTTCTTC
cdr3_aa: CASSYEAAGGGNEQFF

clone_size: few
j_call: TRBJ2-3
d_call: TRBD2
v_call: TRBV5-1
cdr3_length: 16
cdr3_nt: TGCGCCAGCAGCCTAAATCTAGCGGGAGGCACAGATACGCAGTATTTT
cdr3_aa: CASSLNLAGGTDTQYF

clone_size: .
j_call: TRBJ1-1
d_call: .
v_call: TRBV5-6
cdr3_length: 18
cdr3_nt: TGTGCCAGCAGCAGGGGGGGTGATCCCAACTTCATGAACACTGAAGCTTTCTTT
cdr3_aa: CASSRGGDPNFMNTEAFF

clone_size: .
j_call: TRBJ2-7
d_call: TRBD1
v_call: TRBV14
cdr3_length: 19
cdr3_nt: TGTGCCAGCAGCCAAGCACTAGAGAGTCCGGGACAGGGGGCCTACGAGCAGTACTTC
cdr3_aa: CASSQALESPGQGAYEQYF

clone_size: many
j_call: TRBJ2-3
d_call: .
v_call: TRBV3-1
cdr3_length: 17
cdr3_nt: TGTGCCAGCAGCCAAGATCGGTTGGGGCCTCGCACAGATACGCAGTATTTT
cdr3_aa: CASSQDRLGPRTDTQYF

clone_size: .
j_call: TRBJ2-5
d_call: TRBD2
v_call: TRBV5-1
cdr3_length: 16
cdr3_nt: TGCGCCAGCAGCCAGCAGGGAGCGGGAGTAACAGAGACCCAGTACTTC
cdr3_aa: CASSQQGAGVTETQYF

clone_size: many
j_call: TRBJ2-4
d_call: .
v_call: TRBV27
cdr3_length: 14
cdr3_nt: TGTGCCAGCTCGGAGGCGAGTGGTGAAAACATTCAGTACTTC
cdr3_aa: CASSEASGENIQYF

clone_size: many
j_call: TRBJ2-7
d_call: .
v_call: TRBV2
cdr3_length: 13
cdr3_nt: TGTGCCAGCAGGTGGACCCCTAACTACGAGCAGTACTTC
cdr3_aa: CASRWTPNYEQYF

clone_size: .
j_call: TRBJ1-1
d_call: TRBD1
v_call: TRBV5-1
cdr3_length: 15
cdr3_nt: TGCGCCAGCAGCTTAAGACAGGGCGGTGGCACTGAAGCTTTCTTT
cdr3_aa: CASSLRQGGGTEAFF

clone_size: few
j_call: TRBJ1-5
d_call: .
v_call: TRBV27
cdr3_length: 14
cdr3_nt: TGTGCCAGCAGTCCCCGGCGGGCCGATCAGCCCCAGCATTTT
cdr3_aa: CASSPRRADQPQHF

clone_size: .
j_call: TRBJ2-7
d_call: TRBD2
v_call: TRBV4-1
cdr3_length: 15
cdr3_nt: TGCGCCAGCAGCCACCCCGGGACTAGCGACCACGAGCAGTACTTC
cdr3_aa: CASSHPGTSDHEQYF

clone_size: .
j_call: TRBJ1-4
d_call: .
v_call: TRBV2
cdr3_length: 15
cdr3_nt: TGTGCCAGCAGTGTTGGGAGACAGACGAATGAAAAACTGTTTTTT
cdr3_aa: CASSVGRQTNEKLFF

clone_size: many
j_call: TRBJ1-2
d_call: TRBD1
v_call: TRBV7-9
cdr3_length: 14
cdr3_nt: TGTGCCAGCAGCCCGGACAGGGTCGGGTATGGCTACACCTTC
cdr3_aa: CASSPDRVGYGYTF

clone_size: many
j_call: TRBJ2-7
d_call: TRBD1
v_call: TRBV30
cdr3_length: 15
cdr3_nt: TGTGCCTGGAGTCTATCTTCCGGGACAGCCTACGAGCAGTACTTC
cdr3_aa: CAWSLSSGTAYEQYF

clone_size: many
j_call: TRBJ2-3
d_call: .
v_call: TRBV18
cdr3_length: 13
cdr3_nt: TGTGCCAGCTCACCGGCTTCCGGGGATACGCAGTATTTT
cdr3_aa: CASSPASGDTQYF

clone_size: few
j_call: TRBJ1-1
d_call: .
v_call: TRBV5-6
cdr3_length: 11
cdr3_nt: TGTGCCGGCAGCTATGGGGGTGAAGCTTTCTTT
cdr3_aa: CAGSYGGEAFF